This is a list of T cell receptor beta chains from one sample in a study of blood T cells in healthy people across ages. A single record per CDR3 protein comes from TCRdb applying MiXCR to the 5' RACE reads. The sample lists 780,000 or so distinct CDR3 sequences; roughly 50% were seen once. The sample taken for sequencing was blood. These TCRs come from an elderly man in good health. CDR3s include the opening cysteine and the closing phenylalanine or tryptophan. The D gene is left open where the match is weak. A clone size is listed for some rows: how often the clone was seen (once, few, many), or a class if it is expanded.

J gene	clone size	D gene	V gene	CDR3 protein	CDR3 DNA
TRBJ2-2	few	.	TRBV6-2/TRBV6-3	CASGEAWGAELFF	TGTGCCAGCGGAGAGGCGTGGGGAGCGGAGCTGTTTTTT
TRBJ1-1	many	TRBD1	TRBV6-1	CASSRDRNTEAFF	TGTGCCAGCAGCCGGGACAGGAACACTGAAGCTTTCTTT
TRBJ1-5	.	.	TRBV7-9	CASSLDYTPQHF	TGTGCCAGCAGCTTAGACTACACGCCCCAGCATTTT
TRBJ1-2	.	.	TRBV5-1	CASSVRGGDYGYTF	TGCGCCAGCAGCGTACGAGGGGGGGACTATGGCTACACCTTC
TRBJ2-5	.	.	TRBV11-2	CASRSIGGRYF	TGTGCCAGCAGGAGTATAGGCGGTCGGTACTTC
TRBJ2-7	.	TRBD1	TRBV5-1	CASSYRGQGDEQYF	TGCGCCAGCAGCTACCGAGGACAGGGCGACGAGCAGTACTTC
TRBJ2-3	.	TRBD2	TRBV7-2	CASSLAATSAMDTQYF	TGTGCCAGCAGTTTAGCTGCGACTAGCGCTATGGATACGCAGTATTTT
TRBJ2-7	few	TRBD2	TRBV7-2	CASSAAASGSYYEQYF	TGTGCCAGCAGCGCTGCGGCTAGCGGGAGCTATTACGAGCAGTACTTC
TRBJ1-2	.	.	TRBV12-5	CASGLVRNYGYTF	TGTGCTAGTGGTTTGGTACGAAACTATGGCTACACCTTC
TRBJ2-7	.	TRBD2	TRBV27	CASKASGSAEQYF	TGTGCCAGCAAGGCTAGCGGGAGTGCCGAGCAGTACTTC
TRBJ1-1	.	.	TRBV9	CASTNRIMNTEAFF	TGTGCCAGCACCAACAGGATCATGAACACTGAAGCTTTCTTT
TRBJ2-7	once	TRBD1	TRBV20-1	CSAPHRGAYEQYF	TGCAGTGCCCCGCACAGGGGGGCCTACGAGCAGTACTTC
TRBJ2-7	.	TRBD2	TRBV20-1	CSARKRGTSNEQYF	TGCAGTGCTAGAAAACGCGGGACTAGCAACGAGCAGTACTTC
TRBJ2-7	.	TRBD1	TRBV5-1	CASSPTGQGRPYEQYF	TGCGCCAGCAGCCCGACCGGACAGGGTAGGCCCTACGAGCAGTACTTC
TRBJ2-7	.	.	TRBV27	CVSSGGNSYEQYF	TGTGTCAGCAGCGGCGGAAACTCCTACGAGCAGTACTTC
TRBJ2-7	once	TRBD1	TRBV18	CASSRGTGKEVEQYF	TGTGCCAGCTCACGGGGGACAGGGAAAGAGGTCGAGCAGTACTTC
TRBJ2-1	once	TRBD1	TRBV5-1	CASSFKGATYDEQFF	TGCGCCAGCAGCTTTAAGGGGGCGACCTATGATGAGCAGTTCTTC
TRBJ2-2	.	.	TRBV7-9	CASSLESGNTGELFF	TGTGCCAGCAGCTTAGAGTCAGGGAACACCGGGGAGCTGTTTTTT
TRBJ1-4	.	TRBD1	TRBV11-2	CASSNRGRNEKLFF	TGTGCCAGCAGCAACAGGGGGAGGAATGAAAAACTGTTTTTT
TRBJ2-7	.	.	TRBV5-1	CASSLRGSPSYEQYF	TGCGCCAGCAGCTTGAGAGGCTCCCCCTCCTACGAGCAGTACTTC
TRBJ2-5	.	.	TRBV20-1	CSARADPGRTQYF	TGCAGTGCTAGAGCGGACCCGGGTCGGACCCAGTACTTC
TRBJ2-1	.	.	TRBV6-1	CASSGGQVKQFF	TGTGCCAGCAGCGGCGGACAAGTCAAGCAGTTCTTC
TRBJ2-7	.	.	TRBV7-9	CASSLGGRGPREQYF	TGTGCCAGCAGCTTGGGGGGCAGGGGCCCTCGAGAGCAGTACTTC
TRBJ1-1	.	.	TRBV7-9	CASSFPGPGVEAFF	TGTGCCAGCAGCTTCCCCGGTCCGGGCGTAGAAGCTTTCTTT
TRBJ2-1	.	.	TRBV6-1	CASSVSGVSYNEQFF	TGTGCCAGCAGTGTTAGCGGAGTATCCTACAATGAGCAGTTCTTC
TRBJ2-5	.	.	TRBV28	CASSSPGRGNQETQYF	TGTGCCAGCAGTTCGCCGGGACGGGGGAATCAAGAGACCCAGTACTTC
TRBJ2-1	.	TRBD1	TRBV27	CASSETGPPYNEQFF	TGTGCCAGCAGTGAGACAGGGCCGCCCTACAATGAGCAGTTCTTC
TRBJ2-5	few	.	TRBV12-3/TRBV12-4	CASSRDRALQYF	TGTGCCAGCAGTCGGGACCGCGCTTTGCAGTACTTC
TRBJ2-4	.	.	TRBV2	CASNSERAKNIQYF	TGTGCCAGCAATTCCGAGAGAGCCAAAAACATTCAGTACTTC
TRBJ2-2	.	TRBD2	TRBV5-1	CASSFGTSQPAGELFF	TGCGCCAGCAGCTTTGGGACTAGCCAACCTGCCGGGGAGCTGTTTTTT
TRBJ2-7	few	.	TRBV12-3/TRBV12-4	CASSSASRAGVAYEQYF	TGTGCCAGCAGTTCGGCGTCCCGGGCAGGGGTAGCCTACGAGCAGTACTTC
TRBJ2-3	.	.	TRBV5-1	CASSSRRQKDTQYF	TGCGCCAGCAGCTCTCGGCGACAGAAAGATACGCAGTATTTT
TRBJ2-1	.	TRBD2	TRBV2	CASRVRLAGTYNEQFF	TGTGCCAGCAGGGTTAGACTAGCGGGGACCTACAATGAGCAGTTCTTC
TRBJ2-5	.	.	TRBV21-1	CASSRPALAEQETQYF	TGTGCCAGCAGCAGGCCGGCTTTAGCGGAGCAAGAGACCCAGTACTTC
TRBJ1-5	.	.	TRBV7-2	CASSLARGMGNQPQHF	TGTGCCAGCAGCTTAGCACGAGGTATGGGCAATCAGCCCCAGCATTTT
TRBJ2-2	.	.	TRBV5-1	CASRPTRTGELFF	TGCGCCAGCCGGCCTACCAGGACCGGGGAGCTGTTTTTT
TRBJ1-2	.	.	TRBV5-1	CASSGDGGHYGYTF	TGCGCCAGCAGCGGCGATGGCGGGCACTATGGCTACACCTTC
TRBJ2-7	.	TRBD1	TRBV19	CASSSTGLMPYEQYF	TGTGCCAGTAGCTCGACAGGGTTAATGCCCTACGAGCAGTACTTC
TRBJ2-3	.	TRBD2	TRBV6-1	CASSHPGLVRQYF	TGTGCCAGCAGTCATCCGGGACTAGTCAGGCAGTATTTT
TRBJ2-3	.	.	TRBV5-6	CASSLPGVYAYF	TGTGCCAGCAGCTTGCCGGGAGTATACGCGTATTTT
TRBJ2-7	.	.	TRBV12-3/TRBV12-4	CASSPRDQDYEQYF	TGTGCCAGCAGTCCACGGGACCAAGACTACGAGCAGTACTTC
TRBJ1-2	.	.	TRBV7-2	CASSFQQANYGYTF	TGTGCCAGCAGCTTTCAGCAAGCTAACTATGGCTACACCTTC
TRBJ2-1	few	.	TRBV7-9	CASSFPYNEQFF	TGTGCCAGCAGCTTTCCCTACAATGAGCAGTTCTTC
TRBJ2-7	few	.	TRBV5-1	CASSLDGGTDEQYF	TGCGCCAGCAGCTTGGATGGAGGGACGGACGAGCAGTACTTC
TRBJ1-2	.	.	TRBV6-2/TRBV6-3	CASSQATQAGYTF	TGTGCCAGCAGTCAGGCCACTCAGGCTGGCTACACCTTC
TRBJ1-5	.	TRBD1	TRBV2	CASSLDRGNNQPQHF	TGTGCCAGCAGTCTAGACAGGGGAAACAATCAGCCCCAGCATTTT
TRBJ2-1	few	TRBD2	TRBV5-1	CASSSALGGRSNEQFF	TGCGCCAGCAGCTCTGCCCTTGGCGGGAGGTCCAATGAGCAGTTCTTC
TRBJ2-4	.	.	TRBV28	CASSQPGRLQYF	TGTGCCAGCAGCCAGCCAGGGCGCCTGCAGTACTTC